The rows below give T cell receptor beta chains drawn from one sample of a study of blood T cell repertoires in COVID-19. Only in-frame clones appear in the TCRdb table, and some are missing; sequencing was by immunoSEQ multiplex PCR. The data contain 350,000 to 450,000 clones, 85% to 90% of them seen just once; the ten biggest clones take up about 3%. The sample was peripheral blood. The receptors originated from a human donor in a cohort sampled during active COVID-19. Each CDR3 is given with its conserved first and last residue.

cdr3_aa v_call cdr3_length j_call
CASSQGVGSYEQYF TRBV18 14 TRBJ2-7
CASSDSREGNGYTF TRBV6-4 14 TRBJ1-2
CAWSVWSPYGYTF TRBV30 13 TRBJ1-2
CASSSVAGVVDTQYF TRBV5-1 15 TRBJ2-3
CASSFQTGPLYLAKNIQYF TRBV7-9 19 TRBJ2-4
CASSEWGSQETQYF TRBV6-1 14 TRBJ2-5
CASSEARGSGYEQYF TRBV2 15 TRBJ2-7
CASSDAGANTIYF TRBV2 13 TRBJ1-3
CASNRQQNTEAFF TRBV6-5 13 TRBJ1-1
CASSQDPRGTVLNSPLHF TRBV4-2 18 TRBJ1-6
CASSQAQSRGAGYGYTF TRBV3-1/TRBV3-2 17 TRBJ1-2
CSVEDRTVEQYF TRBV29-1 12 TRBJ2-7
CAWSLDGVSPQHF TRBV30 13 TRBJ1-5
CASSPPDCEAFF TRBV9 12 TRBJ1-1
CASSHGLTYEQYF TRBV3-1/TRBV3-2 13 TRBJ2-7
CASSPLAGESYEQYF TRBV3-1/TRBV3-2 15 TRBJ2-7
CASSSRSTGAYTEAFF TRBV18 16 TRBJ1-1
CASSEGAGGGSPLHF TRBV6-1 15 TRBJ1-6
CASSVATQGETQYF TRBV28 14 TRBJ2-5
CASSPGQGRTGELFF TRBV5-1 15 TRBJ2-2
CATSPQLGGLAGGNNEQFF TRBV15 19 TRBJ2-1
CASSLAGGMVDGYTF TRBV11-2 15 TRBJ1-2
CASNQGLKTQYF TRBV7-9 12 TRBJ2-5
CSASTTRGGTYNEQFF TRBV20-1 16 TRBJ2-1
CASGEKNYEQYF TRBV28 12 TRBJ2-7
CASSPVTGHANTEAFF TRBV7-8 16 TRBJ1-1
CASSLVHYEQYF TRBV7-9 12 TRBJ2-7
CASSPQPQGTGELFF TRBV2 15 TRBJ2-2
CASSLTTGQGKELFF TRBV9 15 TRBJ2-2